This entry features one TCR beta chain sequence. Antigen unknown. Healthy bone marrow donors made up the cohort. The entry originates in a study of cytomegalovirus exposure and HLA in healthy donors. Study-level information: Earlier sequencing of around 190 million T cells yielded 100 million to 140 million unique TCR beta sequences.

Study-level points and caveats: Data from an earlier analysis indicated that most TCR beta V segments were productive either about 87% or about 30% of the time. HLA-A and HLA-B allele assignments for most subjects were reportedly predicted accurately using TCR beta sequences.

The CDR3 has 14 residues. Germline CDR1 MNHEY, CDR2 SVGAGI. V was trimmed by 2 bases and J by 4 bases, leaving 11 bases between them. With 60 Vbeta and 13 Jbeta primers, the PCR was carried out. Data came from immunoSEQ multiplex PCR; TCRdb stores just in-frame clones and leaves some out. The data contain about 200,000 clones, around 77% of them singletons. Specimen: PBMCs. This TCR derives from a young woman in good health and CMV-seronegative. This chain links TRBV6-5 with TRBJ1-1, with D possibly matching TRBD1 (5 bases). Here the CDR3 reads CASSYIGGGTEAFF. CDR3 sequence (DNA): TGTGCCAGCAGTTACATCGGGGGTGGCACTGAAGCTTTCTTT.